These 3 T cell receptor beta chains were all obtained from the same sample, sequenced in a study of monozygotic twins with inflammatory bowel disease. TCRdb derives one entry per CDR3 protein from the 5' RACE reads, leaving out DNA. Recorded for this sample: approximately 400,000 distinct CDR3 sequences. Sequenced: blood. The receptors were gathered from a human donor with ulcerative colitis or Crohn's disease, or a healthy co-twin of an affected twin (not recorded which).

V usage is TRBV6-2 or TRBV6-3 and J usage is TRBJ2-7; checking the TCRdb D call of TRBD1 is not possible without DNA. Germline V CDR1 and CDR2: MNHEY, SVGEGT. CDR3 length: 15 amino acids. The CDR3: CASSYGGQKTYEQYF.

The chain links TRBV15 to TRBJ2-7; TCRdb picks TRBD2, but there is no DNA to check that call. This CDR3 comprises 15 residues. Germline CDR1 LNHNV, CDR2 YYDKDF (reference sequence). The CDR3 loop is CATSRGSGEIYEQYF. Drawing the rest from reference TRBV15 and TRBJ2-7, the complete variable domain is DAMVIQNPRYQVTQFGKPVTLSCSQTLNHNVMYWYQQKSSQAPKLLFHYYDKDFNNEADTPDNFQSRRPNTSFCFLDIRSPGLGDTAMYLCATSRGSGEIYEQYFGPGTRLTVT.

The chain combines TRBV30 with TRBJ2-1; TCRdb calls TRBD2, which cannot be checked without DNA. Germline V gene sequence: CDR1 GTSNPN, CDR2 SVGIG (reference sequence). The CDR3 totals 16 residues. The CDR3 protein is CAWSGWASGGPNEQFF.